Presented here are 4 T cell receptor beta chains from one specimen sequenced in a study of shared clonotypes between healthy human individuals. Sequencing was performed with immunoSEQ multiplex PCR; in TCRdb, only in-frame clones are kept and a portion is missing. The table records 1.5 million to 2.5 million clones, about 95% of them present only once. Naive-designated CD8 cells lacked CD45RO, were positively enriched for CCR7, and omitted terminally differentiated effector memory CD45RA+ cells. Material: naive CD8+ T cells sorted from blood. The receptors shown here come from a man between 18 and 29 years old in good health.

The chain is built from TRBV2 and TRBJ1-2, with a possible D match to TRBD1 (6 bases). Trimming took 0 bases from V and 7 from J, leaving 9 bases between them. This CDR3 is built from 13 residues. CDR1 and CDR2 from the germline V gene are SNHLY and FYNNEI. DNA for the CDR3: TGTGCCAGCAGTGAAGCTCGGACAGCTGGCTACACCTTC. This encodes CASSEARTAGYTF.

The chain couples TRBV9 to TRBJ2-2; no reliable D call. Germline CDR1 SGDLS, CDR2 YYNGEE. CDR3 length equals 16 residues. The germline V and J ends were trimmed by 4 bases and 1 base, with 14 bases remaining between them. CDR3 DNA sequence: TGTGCCAGCAGCTCCCCGAAGGGCCGGAACACCGGGGAGCTGTTTTTT. Translation: CASSSPKGRNTGELFF.

The genes are TRBV4-1 and TRBJ2-1; the D is unclear. This CDR3 region has 13 residues. The V gene's germline CDR1 is MGHRA and CDR2 YSYEKL. V was clipped by 0 bases and J by 8 bases, with 8 bases between them. The CDR3 nucleotides read TGCGCCAGCAGCCAAGATAATTCGGATGAGCAGTTCTTC. Translating it yields CASSQDNSDEQFF.

V gene TRBV6-6 combines with J gene TRBJ2-5; a weak D match, TRBD2 (6 bases). Trimming stripped 0 bases from V and 4 bases from J, with 12 bases between. Germline V CDR1 and CDR2: MNHNY, SVGAGI (reference sequence). This CDR3 contains 15 residues. CDR3 amino acids: CASSYSGGVRETQYF. The CDR3 coding sequence is TGTGCCAGCAGTTACTCGGGCGGGGTTAGAGAGACCCAGTACTTC.